The T cell receptor (beta chain) described here comes from a study of T cell repertoires in cytomegalovirus infection. In the study overall: Recently described HLA-C-restricted plus well-studied HLA-B-restricted CMV epitopes were used.

The CDR3 has 12 residues. CDR1 MNHNY and CDR2 SVGAGI come from the germline V gene (reference sequence). V dropped 7 bases and J dropped 1 base, with 7 bases sitting between them. Study-wide findings and caveats: The cumulative frequency of public TCR beta families distinguished individuals who carried CMV together with the relevant HLA. Dominating the ex vivo response were TCR beta clonotypes that were CMV-specific and HLA-C-restricted.

Each CDR3 protein is one row after TCRdb ran MiXCR on the reads. The table lists about 830,000 distinct CDR3 sequences, around a third of them singletons, with 9.5% to 15% in the top ten. This clonotype was recorded a few times. Its cognate antigen is unknown. The gene calls are TRBV6-6 and TRBJ1-2, with unresolved D. Sequences were derived from cultured CD8+ T cells from PBMCs, sampled from culture after CMV antigen stimulation. This receptor was taken from a human donor in good health (CMV status not recorded). Some clones in this sample may be carry-over from other donors' samples. The DNA of the CDR3 is TGTGCCAGCAACGACATTAACTATGGCTACACCTTC. Translated, it gives CASNDINYGYTF.